This TCR beta chain was sequenced in a study of blood T cell repertoires in COVID-19. Looking at the study overall: The samples span acute and convalescent COVID-19 from the United States, Italy and Spain.

The CDR3 is 16 amino acids. The germline V gene encodes CDR1 LNHDA and CDR2 SQIVND (reference sequence). V dropped 3 bases and J dropped 2; count of bases not matched to a gene: 8. Sequenced by immunoSEQ multiplex PCR; TCRdb stores in-frame clones only, minus some. The repertoire holds 200,000 to 300,000 clones, 83% seen once, with more than 5.5% in the top ten. Sequenced: peripheral blood. The chain carries TRBV19 and TRBJ2-5; 8 bases agree with TRBD1. This receptor was taken from a human donor in a cohort sampled during active COVID-19. This CDR3 reads CASSMTRGQGQETQYF. CDR3 sequence (DNA): TGTGCCAGTAGTATGACGCGCGGACAGGGTCAAGAGACCCAGTACTTC.